This record concerns one TCR beta chain sequence. These data originate in a study of blood T cell repertoires in COVID-19. Assay used: immunoSEQ multiplex PCR; TCRdb lists only in-frame clones, some missing. This table has over 130,000 clones, 65% to 80% appearing once. The germline V gene has CDR1 SGHTS and CDR2 YDEGEE. V lost 4 bases and J lost 5, with 9 bases in between. The CDR3 loop spans 12 amino acids. Material for sequencing was peripheral blood. The chain is built from TRBV5-8 and TRBJ1-1; no firm D call. This TCR was sampled from a man in his forties or fifties with acute or convalescent COVID-19. CDR3 in DNA: TGTGCCAGCAGCCCGTTAATGACTGAAGCTTTCTTT. Translated, it gives CASSPLMTEAFF.